The rows below give T cell receptor beta chains drawn from one sample of a study of OX40 agonist ivuxolimab in advanced cancers. Some clones are missing from TCRdb's copy, which holds only in-frame ones; the method was immunoSEQ multiplex PCR. This table holds roughly 56,000 clones, 75% to 90% found once. The sample consisted of CD4+ or CD8+ T cells sorted from blood, taken in a trial of the OX40 agonist ivuxolimab. All receptors derive from an adult with an advanced solid tumor such as melanoma, head and neck, liver or kidney cancer. Both conserved end residues are trimmed from each CDR3. Fields, in order: clone size, J gene, D gene, V gene, CDR3 protein. A D gene is named only where the DNA matches it firmly. Expanded clones get a size class; other rows say once, few or many, or leave the size out.

NA | TRBJ2-3 | NA | TRBV7-9 | ASSLVSGADTQY
NA | TRBJ2-7 | TRBD2 | TRBV27 | ASRPTSGNYEQY
NA | TRBJ2-7 | TRBD2 | TRBV5-6 | ASSLVAGGPAEQY
NA | TRBJ2-3 | NA | TRBV2 | ASNEFTSSTDTQY
NA | TRBJ1-1 | NA | TRBV11-2 | ASTEGTEAF
NA | TRBJ2-3 | NA | TRBV7-9 | ASSHVWDGMDTQY
NA | TRBJ1-1 | NA | TRBV30 | AWSVKLPRTEAF
NA | TRBJ2-5 | NA | TRBV6-5 | ASRDNQETQY
NA | TRBJ1-4 | NA | TRBV7-9 | ASSLGGQGSNEKLF
NA | TRBJ2-3 | NA | TRBV6-5 | ASSYEGDWADTQY
NA | TRBJ2-7 | TRBD1 | TRBV7-2 | ASSSRQGAGEQY
NA | TRBJ2-7 | NA | TRBV28 | ASSLLQGREQY
few | TRBJ1-5 | NA | TRBV11-2 | ASSSAGNNQPQH
NA | TRBJ2-7 | NA | TRBV5-1 | ASSSRASNYEQY
few | TRBJ2-2 | TRBD1 | TRBV29-1 | SVGTGVNTGELF
NA | TRBJ2-1 | TRBD2 | TRBV9 | ASSATGTSGPNNEQF
NA | TRBJ2-1 | TRBD2 | TRBV7-9 | ASSPSGGAYNEQF
NA | TRBJ2-7 | NA | TRBV2 | ASSLVGPEGQY
NA | TRBJ2-7 | TRBD1 | TRBV27 | ASSLAPGQGLYEQY
NA | TRBJ2-5 | NA | TRBV7-9 | ASSRDWTVAQETQY
NA | TRBJ2-2 | NA | TRBV4-3 | ASSLGESGELF
few | TRBJ2-1 | NA | TRBV7-9 | ASSLNNNEQF
NA | TRBJ2-1 | TRBD1 | TRBV10-1 | ASRGDREFDEQF
NA | TRBJ2-5 | TRBD1 | TRBV10-1 | ASSPGTGGVETQY
many | TRBJ1-1 | TRBD1 | TRBV7-9 | ASSIPGQGVEDTEAF
NA | TRBJ2-3 | NA | TRBV6-5 | ASSSPGASTDTQY
NA | TRBJ2-5 | NA | TRBV6-5 | ASTHGERQETQY
NA | TRBJ1-5 | NA | TRBV19 | ASSIGGFGSNQPQH
NA | TRBJ2-7 | TRBD2 | TRBV2 | ATFSGTSGSRSYEQY
NA | TRBJ2-5 | TRBD1 | TRBV27 | ASSLSWQGEETQY
NA | TRBJ2-3 | TRBD1 | TRBV27 | ATRGLFTQY
NA | TRBJ1-1 | NA | TRBV11-3 | ASIGKEVTEAF
once | TRBJ2-7 | TRBD1 | TRBV6-5 | ASSYDGTGAYEQY
NA | TRBJ2-1 | NA | TRBV6-6 | ASSRDSNEQF
few | TRBJ2-7 | TRBD2 | TRBV7-3 | ASSLDSGSYEQY
NA | TRBJ2-5 | NA | TRBV5-8 | ASSFRTEETQY
NA | TRBJ2-1 | NA | TRBV7-9 | ASTRNFSYNEQF